The source of this T cell receptor (beta chain) is a study of T cell responses to AZD1222 COVID-19 vaccine. Findings of the study overall: The study found vaccine-associated CD4 TCRs spanning spike, dominant at 160-218 and 743-854. Among AZD1222 vaccinees, only six were seropositive at baseline. Clonal diversity was possibly underestimated, and the donors were mostly white British, with more females. Epitopes outside B.1.351 and B.1.1.7 mutated regions reportedly drew nearly half of spike TCRs.

The repertoire was sequenced with immunoSEQ multiplex PCR; TCRdb's copy has only in-frame clones and lacks some. This table holds 130,000 to 150,000 clones, just over 90% found once. This clone has just one count. Its antigen is undetermined. Trimming pared 6 bases from V and 7 bases from J, leaving 9 bases between. The CDR3 sequence is 11 residues long. Per germline, CDR1 MNHEY and CDR2 SVGAGI. Sample: peripheral blood, taken on day 0 of MenACWY control vaccination. This receptor was taken from an adult in good health. This sequence joins TRBV6-5 and TRBJ1-1; tentatively, D is TRBD1 (5 bases). This CDR3 is CASRWDGEAFF. The CDR3 DNA follows: TGTGCCAGCAGATGGGACGGTGAAGCTTTCTTT.